Below, one T cell receptor beta chain is given with its context. The sample belongs to a study of blood T cell repertoires in COVID-19. Overall study context: T cells, B-cell-depleted T cells, or PBMCs provided the cDNA or gDNA that served as material.

V was clipped by 5 bases and J by 4 bases, with 11 bases between them. The CDR3 has 13 residues. Looked up from germline, CDR1 is SGHTA and CDR2 is FQGNSA. Enrollment of patients from Seattle took place during active infection, with longitudinal follow-up. Libraries were prepared by immunoSEQ multiplex PCR; TCRdb keeps only in-frame clonotypes and omits some of them. Among 150,000 to 200,000 clones, roughly 76% were seen once, and the ten largest hold around 12%. This rearrangement joins TRBV7-2 to TRBJ2-5, with D maybe TRBD2 (5 bases). This TCR was sampled from a woman of 80 years or more with COVID-19, enrolled during active disease. Sample: peripheral blood. The CDR3 DNA reads TGTGCCAGCAGCCCTAGCCACCGAGAGACCCAGTACTTC. Protein: CASSPSHRETQYF. Full variable domain (missing parts from reference TRBV7-2 and TRBJ2-5): GAGVSQSPSNKVTEKGKDVELRCDPISGHTALYWYRQSLGQGLEFLIYFQGNSAPDKSGLPSDRFSAERTGGSVSTLTIQRTQQEDSAVYLCASSPSHRETQYFGPGTRLLVL.